The sequence of this T cell receptor beta chain was determined in a study of graft-versus-host responses after intestinal transplantation. Background on the study: Multivisceral, liver-intestinal, or isolated intestinal grafts were transplanted into recipients.

About this clone itself: Its antigen is unidentified.

Only in-frame clones appear in the TCRdb table, and some are missing; sequencing was by immunoSEQ multiplex PCR. The sample lists about 110,000 clones; 80% to 95% were seen once. Study-wide results and caveats: Present in recipient marrow, GvH clones included some that appeared first in ileum or blood. Circulating GvH clones peaking coincided with falling HvG clones soon after transplant. Graft-donor T cell macrochimerism in patients accompanied high graft-versus-host to host-versus-graft clonal ratios in allografts.

The germline V gene encodes CDR1 SNHLY and CDR2 FYNNEI. The CDR3 is 16 residues long. With 8 bases removed from V and 1 base from J, the gap between germline ends came to 20 bases. Material: unstimulated CD8+ T cells sorted from spleen or lymph node cells, obtained before intestinal transplant. The sequence was obtained from a human donor who received an intestinal transplant. The chain combines TRBV2 with TRBJ1-2, with D perhaps TRBD1 (5 bases). Written as DNA, the CDR3 is TGTGCCAGCGAGAAACCGGGACGTCGGATTAACTATGGCTACACCTTC. Protein product: CASEKPGRRINYGYTF. Drawing the rest from reference TRBV2 and TRBJ1-2, the complete variable domain is EPEVTQTPSHQVTQMGQEVILRCVPISNHLYFYWYRQILGQKVEFLVSFYNNEISEKSEIFDDQFSVERPDGSNFTLKIRSTKLEDSAMYFCASEKPGRRINYGYTFGSGTRLTVV.